This passage covers 30 T cell receptor beta chains from one sample sequenced in a study of cytomegalovirus exposure and HLA in healthy donors. Using immunoSEQ multiplex PCR, the repertoire was profiled, and TCRdb retains in-frame clones only, with some absent. The data contain roughly 59,000 clones, almost 95% of them singletons. Source material: PBMCs. These receptor sequences come from a man aged 18 to 30 in good health and CMV-seropositive.

The V call is TRBV9, the J call TRBJ2-1; 9 bases are shared with TRBD1. With 3 bases clipped from V and 0 bases from J, the junction kept 10 bases outside the gene matches. Germline-derived CDR1 and CDR2 are SGDLS and YYNGEE. There are 18 residues in the CDR3. The CDR3 DNA is TGTGCCAGCAGCGCCAACAGGGGGCCGGCCAACTCCTACAATGAGCAGTTCTTC. Translated, it gives CASSANRGPANSYNEQFF.

The chain has TRBV6-1 and TRBJ2-7; 8 bases align to TRBD2. V gave up 2 bases and J gave up 2 bases; unmatched junction bases: 5. The germline V gene encodes CDR1 MNHNS and CDR2 SASEGT. CDR3 length equals 15 residues. This chain's CDR3 is CASSELSGSAYEQYF. The CDR3 DNA reads TGTGCCAGCAGTGAATTGAGCGGGAGCGCCTACGAGCAGTACTTC.

V and J are TRBV5-6 and TRBJ2-5, with 13 bases lining up with TRBD2. The J segment lost 5 bases and the V segment lost 4 bases, leaving 5 bases of the junction unmatched. This CDR3 region has 15 residues. Germline V gives CDR1 SGHDT, CDR2 YYEEEE. The CDR3 DNA sequence: TGTGCCAGCAGCCAGACTAGCGGGAGGTCTGAGACCCAGTACTTC. Protein product: CASSQTSGRSETQYF.

The rearrangement joins TRBV10-3 to TRBJ1-3, with a tentative D call TRBD1 (5 bases). V lost 8 bases and J lost 8, with 10 bases in between. Germline V gene sequence: CDR1 ENHRY, CDR2 SYGVKD. This CDR3 is built from 11 residues. The CDR3 protein is CAILTGDTIYF. The CDR3 nucleotides are TGTGCCATCTTAACGGGGGACACCATATATTTT.

This clone was seen only a few times. The chain uses TRBV29-1 and TRBJ2-3, with 7 bases identical to TRBD2. The CDR3 runs to 14 residues. CDR1 is SQVTM and CDR2 is ANQGSEA in the germline V gene. Unmatched junction bases numbered 5, after V lost 3 bases and J lost 2 bases. Here the CDR3 reads CSVERRENTDTQYF. For the CDR3, the DNA is TGCAGCGTTGAGCGGCGGGAGAACACAGATACGCAGTATTTT.

The V and J genes are TRBV5-5 and TRBJ1-3; D is perhaps TRBD1 (5 bases). V lost 4 bases, J lost 4 bases, and 15 bases lay in between. The CDR3 spans 15 residues. Germline V gene sequence: CDR1 SGHKS, CDR2 YYEKEE (reference sequence). CDR3 nucleotide sequence: TGTGCCAGCAGCCTGTGGCCAGGGAAAGGAAACACCATATATTTT. It yields the protein CASSLWPGKGNTIYF.

The chain employs TRBV5-6 and TRBJ2-5; no definite D call. This CDR3 has 12 amino acids. Germline V CDR1 and CDR2: SGHDT, YYEEEE. Trimming removed 0 bases at V and 4 bases at J, with 4 bases between. The CDR3 protein is CASSLAGETQYF. The CDR3 bases are TGTGCCAGCAGCTTGGCCGGAGAGACCCAGTACTTC.

The chain recombines TRBV25-1 with TRBJ2-7; 12 bases agree with TRBD2. V dropped 5 bases and J dropped 4; count of bases not matched to a gene: 3. The germline V gene encodes CDR1 MGHDK and CDR2 SYGVNS. The CDR3 is 14 residues long. The CDR3 bases are TGTGCCAGCAGTCCCACTAGCGGGGGGTACGAGCAGTACTTC. Translated: CASSPTSGGYEQYF.

This clone was recorded once. The chain uses TRBV25-1 and TRBJ2-1; 7 bases are a match to TRBD2. The CDR3 has 14 amino acids. Germline assignment: CDR1 MGHDK and CDR2 SYGVNS. V gave up 4 bases and J gave up 3 bases; unmatched junction bases: 3. The CDR3 reads CASSGEGLYNEQFF. The CDR3 region has the DNA TGTGCCAGCAGTGGGGAGGGCCTCTACAATGAGCAGTTCTTC.

The chain is built from TRBV7-6 and TRBJ2-3, with 7 bases that match TRBD2. Losses at the gene ends were 1 base for V and 0 bases for J; bases not matched to a gene: 4. The CDR3 loop spans 16 amino acids. Germline-derived CDR1 and CDR2 are SGHVS and FNYEAQ. The chain's CDR3 is CASSLVAGVSTDTQYF. As DNA, the CDR3 is TGTGCCAGCAGCTTAGTTGCGGGAGTGAGCACAGATACGCAGTATTTT.

The rearrangement links TRBV9 to TRBJ1-1, with D possibly matching TRBD1 (5 bases). This CDR3 spans 15 amino acids. Germline CDR1 SGDLS, CDR2 YYNGEE. V lost 0 bases to trimming and J lost 1 base, with 10 bases between them. The CDR3 nucleotides are TGTGCCAGCAGCGTAGGCCAGGACACGAACACTGAAGCTTTCTTT. Translation gives CASSVGQDTNTEAFF. Together with reference TRBV9 and TRBJ1-1, the CDR3 gives the full variable domain: DSGVTQTPKHLITATGQRVTLRCSPRSGDLSVYWYQQSLDQGLQFLIQYYNGEERAKGNILERFSAQQFPDLHSELNLSSLELGDSALYFCASSVGQDTNTEAFFGQGTRLTVV.

The chain combines TRBV30 with TRBJ1-4, with D hard to call. The V end lost 0 bases, the J end lost 7 bases, and 15 bases lay between the germline ends. This CDR3 is 15 amino acids long. CDR1 and CDR2 from the germline V gene are GTSNPN and SVGIG (reference sequence). This CDR3 reads CAWSVGGSDGEKLFF. DNA for the CDR3: TGTGCCTGGAGTGTAGGAGGGAGTGATGGTGAAAAACTGTTTTTT.

The chain has TRBV19 and TRBJ1-2; D ambiguous. Germline V gene data show CDR1 as LNHDA and CDR2 as SQIVND (reference sequence). V was clipped by 0 bases and J by 8 bases, with 10 bases between them. The CDR3 contains 13 residues. DNA for the CDR3: TGTGCCAGTAGTATAGACCTGATGAGAGGCTACACCTTC. The encoded protein is CASSIDLMRGYTF.

The V and J genes are TRBV28 and TRBJ2-1; 9 bases map to TRBD2. The CDR3 is made up of 14 amino acids. The germline gives CDR1 MDHEN, CDR2 SYDVKM. V was pared by 2 bases and J by 4 bases, with 0 bases of the junction left unmatched. The CDR3 nucleotides read TGTGCCAGCAGTTTACTAGCGGGGTACAATGAGCAGTTCTTC. It is translated as CASSLLAGYNEQFF.

This chain connects TRBV5-6 to TRBJ2-3; tentative D call: TRBD2 (6 bases). Germline V lookup: CDR1 SGHDT, CDR2 YYEEEE. The ends were cut back, 0 bases at V and 5 bases at J, with 10 bases in the middle. CDR3 length: 14 residues. CDR3 protein: CASSLGGGEDTQYF. CDR3 in DNA: TGTGCCAGCAGCTTGGGAGGAGGGGAAGATACGCAGTATTTT. The full variable domain, rest sourced from reference TRBV5-6 and TRBJ2-3, is DAGVTQSPTHLIKTRGQQVTLRCSPKSGHDTVSWYQQALGQGPQFIFQYYEEEERQRGNFPDRFSGHQFPNYSSELNVNALLLGDSALYLCASSLGGGEDTQYFGPGTRLTVL.

The chain employs TRBV19 and TRBJ1-1; 12 bases fit TRBD1. Germline CDR1 reads LNHDA; CDR2 reads SQIVND (reference sequence). The V gene end was trimmed by 5 bases and the J gene end by 6 bases; junction bases not matched to a gene: 10. This CDR3 is built from 16 residues. CDR3 loop: CASSVGTGGAVAEAFF. The CDR3 DNA reads TGTGCCAGTAGTGTCGGGACAGGGGGCGCGGTGGCTGAAGCTTTCTTT.

V is TRBV11-2 and J is TRBJ2-1; 12 bases match TRBD2. Germline V gene lookup returns CDR1 SGHAT and CDR2 FQNNGV. CDR3 length equals 17 residues. Losses at the gene ends were 1 base for V and 7 bases for J; bases not matched to a gene: 8. This CDR3 reads CASSLGLAGGPWNEQFF. CDR3 bases: TGTGCCAGCAGCTTAGGGCTAGCGGGAGGGCCGTGGAATGAGCAGTTCTTC.

The V gene is TRBV6-5, the J gene TRBJ2-3; possibly TRBD2 for D (6 bases). There are 12 residues in the CDR3. Deletions cut 5 bases from V and 4 bases from J, with 7 bases between. CDR1 is MNHEY, CDR2 SVGAGI, per germline. CDR3 nucleotide sequence: TGTGCCAGCAGTAGACTAGCAGATACGCAGTATTTT. Protein: CASSRLADTQYF.

CDR3 amino acids: CASPAGGTDTEAFF. CDR3 DNA sequence: TGTGCCAGCCCAGCCGGGGGGACGGACACTGAAGCTTTCTTT. The chain links TRBV28 to TRBJ1-1; a weak D match, TRBD1 (5 bases). Germline values: CDR1 MDHEN, CDR2 SYDVKM. Trimming stripped 8 bases from V and 3 bases from J, with 16 bases between. CDR3 size: 14 residues.

This chain joins TRBV20-1 and TRBJ1-5; D is ambiguous. Germline V gives CDR1 DFQATT, CDR2 SNEGSKA (reference sequence). Trimming left V 8 bases short and J 5 bases short, with 4 bases between. The CDR3 is 9 residues long. DNA of the CDR3: TGCAGTACACATCAGCCCCAGCATTTT. This codes for CSTHQPQHF.

This chain joins TRBV6-1 and TRBJ2-6; a possible D gene is TRBD1 (6 bases). There are 17 residues in the CDR3. Germline V gene lookup returns CDR1 MNHNS and CDR2 SASEGT. Trimming left V 4 bases short and J 3 bases short, with 16 bases between. The CDR3 region has the DNA TGTGCCAGCAGTGTCTTACAGGGAGTTGGTGGGGCCAACGTCCTGACTTTC. Residues: CASSVLQGVGGANVLTF.

The chain employs TRBV19 and TRBJ2-1; 10 nucleotides align to TRBD2. This CDR3 region has 15 residues. The germline V gene encodes CDR1 LNHDA and CDR2 SQIVND (reference sequence). V shed 3 bases and J 6 bases; nucleotides not matched to a gene: 5. CDR3 sequence (DNA): TGTGCCAGTAGTATGAGCGGGGGGGCCCTCAATGAGCAGTTCTTC. This gives the protein CASSMSGGALNEQFF.

The chain couples TRBV4-1 to TRBJ2-2; 10 bases agree with TRBD2. From germline, CDR1 is MGHRA and CDR2 YSYEKL. V was pared by 1 base and J by 7 bases, with 6 bases of the junction left unmatched. The CDR3 is 16 residues long. CDR3 DNA: TGCGCCAGCAGCCAAGGTCCTAGCGGGAGTGACGGGGAGCTGTTTTTT. This encodes CASSQGPSGSDGELFF.

The V gene is TRBV5-4, the J gene TRBJ1-4, with D possibly being TRBD1 (6 bases). CDR3 length: 14 amino acids. The V gene's germline CDR1 is SGHNT and CDR2 YYREEE (reference sequence). The V gene lost 3 bases and the J gene lost 4 bases, with 10 bases spanning the gap. Written as DNA, the CDR3 is TGTGCCAGCAGCTGGCAGGGGTTTAATGAAAAACTGTTTTTT. Translated, it gives CASSWQGFNEKLFF. The full variable domain, its missing parts supplied by reference TRBV5-4 and TRBJ1-4, is ETGVTQSPTHLIKTRGQQVTLRCSSQSGHNTVSWYQQALGQGPQFIFQYYREEENGRGNFPPRFSGLQFPNYSSELNVNALELDDSALYLCASSWQGFNEKLFFGSGTQLSVL.

This clone was observed a handful of times. The CDR3 region is CASSQAEVTYEQYF. Here the CDR3 DNA reads TGCGCCAGCAGCCAAGCTGAGGTCACCTACGAGCAGTACTTC. The chain is built from TRBV4-1 and TRBJ2-7; D ambiguous. Germline CDR1 MGHRA, CDR2 YSYEKL. V lost 1 base to trimming and J lost 2 bases, with 9 bases between them. The CDR3 length is 14 residues.

This rearrangement joins TRBV28 to TRBJ2-7, with 7 bases matching TRBD2. Trimming at V came to 4 bases and at J to 4 bases, leaving 10 bases not matched to a gene. CDR1 and CDR2 from the germline V gene are MDHEN and SYDVKM. The CDR3 has 15 residues. CDR3 nucleotides: TGTGCCAGCAGTTCCGCGGGACTACGACAGTACGAGCAGTACTTC. Translating gives CASSSAGLRQYEQYF.

The chain joins TRBV30 to TRBJ1-2; a weak D match, TRBD1 (6 bases). Germline lookup yields CDR1 GTSNPN and CDR2 SVGIG (reference sequence). CDR3 size: 13 residues. Trimming took off 0 bases at V and 5 bases at J, with 10 bases between the two ends. The CDR3 reads CAWSVRGGYGYTF. In DNA, the CDR3 is TGTGCCTGGAGTGTCAGGGGTGGGTATGGCTACACCTTC.

The V gene is TRBV5-1, the J gene TRBJ1-1, with TRBD1 matching over 9 bases. This CDR3 spans 15 amino acids. Germline CDR1 reads SGHRS; CDR2 reads YFSETQ. V shed 2 bases, J shed 3 bases, and the junction held 5 bases outside the gene matches. The DNA for the CDR3 is TGCGCCAGCAGCTTTCCACAGGGGGCAGACACTGAAGCTTTCTTT. Amino acid sequence: CASSFPQGADTEAFF.

The chain has TRBV5-8 and TRBJ2-1; a weak D match, TRBD2 (6 bases). The V and J ends lost 6 bases and 0 bases respectively, with 10 bases between them. CDR3 length: 14 amino acids. The germline CDR1 and CDR2 sequences are SGHTS and YDEGEE. CDR3 coding DNA: TGTGCCAGCATGCCCGGGAGCTCCTACAATGAGCAGTTCTTC. Translation gives CASMPGSSYNEQFF.

The chain recombines TRBV19 with TRBJ2-5; TRBD1 matches at 9 bases. Germline values: CDR1 LNHDA, CDR2 SQIVND (reference sequence). The CDR3 runs 16 residues. Trimming at V came to 5 bases and at J to 4 bases, leaving 11 bases not matched to a gene. DNA for the CDR3: TGTGCCAGTAGTTCACCGGGACAGGGAGGATCAGAGACCCAGTACTTC. Translated, it gives CASSSPGQGGSETQYF.